The 29 T cell receptor beta chains listed next were all sequenced from one sample in a study of monozygotic twins with cystic fibrosis. Method: immunoSEQ multiplex PCR; TCRdb's copy keeps in-frame clones and lacks some. The data hold about 22,000 clones, with around nine tenths observed a single time. Source material: blood. The origin of the receptors is a woman aged 25 to 39 with cystic fibrosis.

The CDR3 DNA sequence: TGTGCCAGCAGCGTCGGTAACACCGGGGAGCTGTTTTTT. This encodes CASSVGNTGELFF. The chain uses TRBV9 and TRBJ2-2; D remains unclear. V was cut by 2 bases and J by 2 bases, with 4 bases left in between. In germline, CDR1 is SGDLS, CDR2 YYNGEE. The CDR3 sequence is 13 residues long.

There are a few counts of this clone. V is TRBV4-1 and J is TRBJ2-1; D assignment may be TRBD1 or TRBD2 (6 bases each). The germline V gene has CDR1 MGHRA and CDR2 YSYEKL. This CDR3 is 16 amino acids long. V was trimmed by 0 bases and J by 7 bases, leaving 16 bases between them. CDR3 sequence: CASSQDLQGLLNEQFF. The DNA of the CDR3 is TGCGCCAGCAGCCAAGACTTACAGGGACTTTTGAATGAGCAGTTCTTC.

V gene TRBV4-3 combines with J gene TRBJ2-5; TRBD1 agrees at 8 bases. Germline assignment: CDR1 LGHNA and CDR2 YSLEER. The CDR3 consists of 15 residues. V gave up 3 bases and J gave up 5 bases; unmatched junction bases: 8. DNA of the CDR3: TGCGCCAGCAGCCAGGAGTGGACAGGGTGGGAGACCCAGTACTTC. Its translation: CASSQEWTGWETQYF.

This sequence joins TRBV13 and TRBJ1-2; 8 bases are a match to TRBD1. The CDR3 contains 14 residues. Per germline, CDR1 PRHDT and CDR2 FYEKMQ (reference sequence). V dropped 5 bases and J dropped 6; count of bases not matched to a gene: 8. The DNA of the CDR3 is TGTGCCAGCAGCCCCCTGGACAGGGTAGATGGCTACACCTTC. Translation: CASSPLDRVDGYTF.

The chain carries TRBV7-9 and TRBJ2-3; TRBD2 is a possible D gene (6 bases). The CDR3 totals 17 residues. Trimming removed 5 bases at V and 2 bases at J, with 20 bases between. The germline V gene encodes CDR1 SEHNR and CDR2 FQNEAQ (reference sequence). The CDR3 spells CASSPGWTGDSTDTQYF. In DNA, the CDR3 is TGTGCCAGCAGCCCCGGGTGGACGGGGGACTCCACAGATACGCAGTATTTT.

The V call is TRBV7-9, the J call TRBJ1-1; D unclear. The V gene's germline CDR1 is SEHNR and CDR2 FQNEAQ (reference sequence). The CDR3 runs 13 residues. The V end lost 1 base, the J end lost 11 bases, and 14 bases lay between the germline ends. The CDR3 DNA reads as TGTGCCAGCAGCTTAGAGGTTCGTGGCGAGGCTTTCTTT. Its protein is CASSLEVRGEAFF.

V gene TRBV6-6 combines with J gene TRBJ1-6, with TRBD1 as a possible D gene (5 bases). The CDR3 is made up of 14 amino acids. CDR1 and CDR2 from the germline V gene are MNHNY and SVGAGI (reference sequence). The germline V and J ends were trimmed by 7 bases and 7 bases, with 14 bases remaining between them. CDR3 in amino acids: CASTGGTGNSPLHF. DNA for the CDR3: TGTGCCAGCACCGGCGGGACGGGAAATTCACCCCTCCACTTT.

This clone was seen a handful of times. The chain joins TRBV14 to TRBJ1-1; D remains unclear. The V gene lost 1 base and the J gene lost 6 bases, with 3 bases spanning the gap. Germline-derived CDR1 and CDR2 are SGHDN and FVKESK. This CDR3 comprises 11 residues. The CDR3 loop reads CASSQVSEAFF. CDR3 in DNA: TGTGCCAGCAGCCAAGTCTCTGAAGCTTTCTTT. The complete variable domain, with remaining parts taken from reference TRBV14 and TRBJ1-1, reads EAGVTQFPSHSVIEKGQTVTLRCDPISGHDNLYWYRRVMGKEIKFLLHFVKESKQDESGMPNNRFLAERTGGTYSTLKVQPAELEDSGVYFCASSQVSEAFFGQGTRLTVV.

This chain joins TRBV14 and TRBJ2-5, with TRBD1 as a possible D gene (5 bases). CDR3 size: 16 residues. Germline lookup yields CDR1 SGHDN and CDR2 FVKESK. The ends were cut back, 0 bases at V and 5 bases at J, with 16 bases in the middle. The CDR3 is CASSQEQAGRRETQYF. DNA of the CDR3: TGTGCCAGCAGCCAAGAACAGGCAGGGCGGCGGGAGACCCAGTACTTC.

The chain recombines TRBV19 with TRBJ2-5; 8 nucleotides agree with TRBD1. V dropped 5 bases and J dropped 4; count of bases not matched to a gene: 6. Germline V gives CDR1 LNHDA, CDR2 SQIVND (reference sequence). The CDR3 covers 14 residues. DNA of the CDR3: TGTGCCAGTAGTCACCGGGACAGGCCAGAGACCCAGTACTTC. Translating it yields CASSHRDRPETQYF.

This sequence joins TRBV19 and TRBJ2-7; 8 bases map to TRBD1. Looked up from germline, CDR1 is LNHDA and CDR2 is SQIVND (reference sequence). J lost 7 bases, V lost 2 bases, and 13 bases had no gene match. This CDR3 region has 16 residues. CDR3 sequence reads: CASSISPLGQAGEQYF. The CDR3 DNA is TGTGCCAGTAGTATAAGCCCACTGGGACAGGCGGGGGAGCAGTACTTC.

The chain recombines TRBV13 with TRBJ2-2; TRBD2 matches at 7 bases. Germline loops: CDR1 PRHDT, CDR2 FYEKMQ (reference sequence). There are 16 residues in the CDR3. V was pared by 4 bases and J by 2 bases, with 7 bases of the junction left unmatched. The CDR3, as DNA: TGTGCCAGCAGCTCGGGACTACCTCCTAACACCGGGGAGCTGTTTTTT. Protein: CASSSGLPPNTGELFF. The entire variable domain, with the rest obtained from reference TRBV13 and TRBJ2-2, is as follows: AAGVIQSPRHLIKEKRETATLKCYPIPRHDTVYWYQQGPGQDPQFLISFYEKMQSDKGSIPDRFSAQQFSDYHSELNMSSLELGDSALYFCASSSGLPPNTGELFFGEGSRLTVL.

The rearrangement uses TRBV19 and TRBJ2-2; 8 bases are a match to TRBD1. The CDR3 spans 15 residues. Trimming took 3 bases from V and 4 from J; bases not matched to a gene: 4. Germline CDR1 reads LNHDA; CDR2 reads SQIVND (reference sequence). The CDR3 DNA is TGTGCCAGTAGTATTTTACAGGGGGGCACCGGGGAGCTGTTTTTT. Translation: CASSILQGGTGELFF.

The chain joins TRBV27 to TRBJ2-7; TRBD2 matches at 8 bases. CDR1 is MNHEY and CDR2 is SMNVEV in the germline V gene (reference sequence). V lost 8 bases to trimming and J lost 2 bases; unmatched junction nucleotides: 8. The CDR3 loop spans 14 amino acids. CDR3 protein: CASRPGTRAYEQYF. For the CDR3, the DNA is TGTGCCAGCCGTCCCGGGACTAGAGCCTACGAGCAGTACTTC.

This clone was seen more than once but under ten times. This chain connects TRBV9 to TRBJ1-1; the D is unclear. CDR3 length: 14 residues. V lost 6 bases and J 0 bases, leaving 12 bases between the germline ends. CDR1 and CDR2 (germline): SGDLS, YYNGEE. The CDR3 sequence is CASTVGSMNTEAFF. In DNA form, the CDR3 reads TGTGCCAGCACAGTAGGGTCCATGAACACTGAAGCTTTCTTT.

This clone is a singleton in its sample. The chain carries TRBV4-1 and TRBJ2-1; the D call may be TRBD1 or TRBD2 (6 bases each). Trimming pared 3 bases from V and 0 bases from J, leaving 9 bases between. The CDR3 loop spans 15 amino acids. Germline CDR1 is MGHRA and CDR2 is YSYEKL. The DNA for the CDR3 is TGCGCCAGCAGCCAGGGGGGCCTCTCCTACAATGAGCAGTTCTTC. This codes for CASSQGGLSYNEQFF.

The sample holds one count of this clone. The chain combines TRBV29-1 with TRBJ2-7, with 9 bases aligning to TRBD1. This CDR3 spans 12 amino acids. Germline V gives CDR1 SQVTM, CDR2 ANQGSEA. V lost 6 bases, J lost 5 bases, and 5 bases stayed unmatched. The CDR3 is CSVGDRDHEQYF. CDR3 in DNA: TGCAGCGTGGGGGACAGGGACCACGAGCAGTACTTC.

V is TRBV11-2 and J is TRBJ1-2; TRBD1 matches 8 bases. This CDR3 contains 13 residues. V shed 1 base, J shed 5 bases, and the junction held 0 bases outside the gene matches. Per germline, CDR1 SGHAT and CDR2 FQNNGV. Here the CDR3 reads CASSLGQGYGYTF. The CDR3 DNA reads TGTGCCAGCAGCTTAGGACAGGGGTATGGCTACACCTTC.

This chain links TRBV18 with TRBJ1-5; D gene unclear. Germline V gene sequence: CDR1 KGHSH, CDR2 LQKENI. CDR3 length equals 15 residues. Trimming took 2 bases from V and 3 from J, leaving 11 bases between them. Written as DNA, the CDR3 is TGTGCCAGCTCACCATCCGTATCCGTCAATCAGCCCCAGCATTTT. Translation: CASSPSVSVNQPQHF.

This clone is a singleton in its sample. The chain carries TRBV4-3 and TRBJ1-6; no clear D. This CDR3 has 16 amino acids. From germline, CDR1 is LGHNA and CDR2 YSLEER. Trimming stripped 1 base from V and 7 bases from J, with 14 bases between. The CDR3 loop is CASSQVLMRENSPLHF. DNA of the CDR3: TGCGCCAGCAGCCAAGTCCTAATGAGGGAGAATTCACCCCTCCACTTT.

The chain couples TRBV7-6 to TRBJ1-1, with D tentatively TRBD1 (5 bases). The CDR3 extends over 16 amino acids. CDR1 is SGHVS, CDR2 FNYEAQ, per germline. V shed 5 bases and J shed 1 base, with 17 bases lying between them. The CDR3 region is CASSRPTAGRNTEAFF. The CDR3 bases are TGTGCCAGCAGCCGCCCGACAGCCGGAAGGAACACTGAAGCTTTCTTT. Full variable domain (outside the CDR3, taken from reference TRBV7-6 and TRBJ1-1): GAGVSQSPRYKVTKRGQDVALRCDPISGHVSLYWYRQALGQGPEFLTYFNYEAQQDKSGLPNDRFSAERPEGSISTLTIQRTEQRDSAMYRCASSRPTAGRNTEAFFGQGTRLTVV.

The J gene is TRBJ1-2, the V gene TRBV5-3, with D tentatively TRBD1 (5 bases). TRBV5-3 is sorted into the ORF group, with uncertain function. Trimming pared 2 bases from V and 0 bases from J, leaving 8 bases between. The CDR3 runs to 14 residues. Here the CDR3 DNA reads TGTGCCAGAAGCTTCGGGACGGCTAACTATGGCTACACCTTC. It specifies CARSFGTANYGYTF.

This chain links TRBV7-6 with TRBJ2-3, with no clear D. Germline V gene data show CDR1 as SGHVS and CDR2 as FNYEAQ. With 0 bases removed from V and 0 bases from J, the gap between germline ends came to 7 bases. The CDR3 contains 15 residues. The CDR3 loop reads CASSLASRSTDTQYF. The CDR3 DNA reads TGTGCCAGCAGCTTAGCGTCTAGGAGCACAGATACGCAGTATTTT.

This chain joins TRBV4-2 and TRBJ2-5; D ambiguous. Germline assignment: CDR1 LGHNA and CDR2 YNFKEQ. CDR3 length: 17 amino acids. V gave up 2 bases and J gave up 5 bases, with 21 bases separating them. The CDR3 protein is CASSQNTGPLETETQYF. Written as DNA, the CDR3 is TGTGCCAGCAGCCAAAATACCGGGCCCCTAGAAACGGAGACCCAGTACTTC.

V is TRBV10-3 and J is TRBJ1-2; D gene uncertain. Trimming took 0 bases from V and 0 from J, leaving 11 bases between them. The germline V gene encodes CDR1 ENHRY and CDR2 SYGVKD. There are 16 residues in the CDR3. CDR3 in DNA: TGTGCCATCAGTGAGTCCCATCGAGGCACTAACTATGGCTACACCTTC. Protein: CAISESHRGTNYGYTF.

This clone came up a few times. V gene TRBV6-1 combines with J gene TRBJ1-2; 9 nucleotides match TRBD1. This CDR3 region has 14 residues. Losses at the gene ends were 6 bases for V and 5 bases for J; bases not matched to a gene: 7. The V gene's germline CDR1 is MNHNS and CDR2 SASEGT. The CDR3 sequence is CASSPTGGAYGYTF. The CDR3 region has the DNA TGTGCCAGCAGCCCTACAGGGGGCGCTTATGGCTACACCTTC.

This chain connects TRBV7-9 to TRBJ1-2; TRBD1 might be the D (6 bases). The germline V gene encodes CDR1 SEHNR and CDR2 FQNEAQ (reference sequence). CDR3 size: 14 residues. With 5 bases removed from V and 4 bases from J, the gap between germline ends came to 14 bases. The CDR3, as DNA: TGTGCCAGCAGCAGTAGGGGGGGAAGCTATGGCTACACCTTC. Residues: CASSSRGGSYGYTF.

This clone is a singleton in its sample. The chain couples TRBV4-1 to TRBJ1-4, with D tentatively TRBD1 (5 bases). The V end was cut by 4 bases, the J end by 3 bases, with 12 bases between. Looked up from germline, CDR1 is MGHRA and CDR2 is YSYEKL. The CDR3 is 15 amino acids. This CDR3 is CASSPPGSANEKLFF. CDR3 bases: TGCGCCAGCAGCCCGCCAGGGTCAGCTAATGAAAAACTGTTTTTT.

V usage is TRBV19 and J usage is TRBJ1-1; D gene ambiguous. Germline-derived CDR1 and CDR2 are LNHDA and SQIVND (reference sequence). Trimming shortened V by 8 bases and J by 0 bases, and 10 bases separated the two germline ends. CDR3 length: 13 amino acids. The CDR3 region is CASLDHMNTEAFF. In nucleotides, the CDR3 is TGTGCCAGTTTGGACCACATGAACACTGAAGCTTTCTTT.